This T cell receptor beta chain was sequenced in a study of control samples from healthy donors and cancer patients. Trimming stripped 1 base from V and 8 bases from J, with 18 bases between. The CDR3 totals 15 residues. Germline values: CDR1 SGDLS, CDR2 YYNGEE. TCRdb keeps only in-frame clones here, not all; method: immunoSEQ multiplex PCR. The sample lists around 100,000 clones; approximately 92% were seen once. This chain connects TRBV9 to TRBJ1-2, with a weak D call TRBD1 (6 bases). What was sequenced was blood. The sequence was obtained from a human donor in good health. The donor label of this sample is uncertain. The CDR3 sequence: CASSVSTGVGIGYTF. As DNA, the CDR3 is TGTGCCAGCAGCGTATCGACAGGAGTAGGCATAGGCTACACCTTC.